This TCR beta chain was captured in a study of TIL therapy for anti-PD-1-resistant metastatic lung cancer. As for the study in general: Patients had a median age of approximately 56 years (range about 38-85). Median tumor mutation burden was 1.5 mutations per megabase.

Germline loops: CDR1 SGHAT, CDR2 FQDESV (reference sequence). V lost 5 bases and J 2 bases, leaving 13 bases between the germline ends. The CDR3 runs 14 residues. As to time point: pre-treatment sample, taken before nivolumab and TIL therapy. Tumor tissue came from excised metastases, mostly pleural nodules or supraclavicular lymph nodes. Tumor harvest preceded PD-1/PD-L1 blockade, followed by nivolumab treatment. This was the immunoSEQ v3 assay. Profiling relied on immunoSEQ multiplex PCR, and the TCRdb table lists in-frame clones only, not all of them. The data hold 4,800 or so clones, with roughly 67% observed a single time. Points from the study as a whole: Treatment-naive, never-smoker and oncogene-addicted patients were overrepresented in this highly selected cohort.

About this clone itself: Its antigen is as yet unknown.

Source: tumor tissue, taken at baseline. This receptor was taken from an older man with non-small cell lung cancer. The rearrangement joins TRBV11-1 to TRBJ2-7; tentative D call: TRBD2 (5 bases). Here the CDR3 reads CASSPQEATYEQYF. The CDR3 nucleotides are TGTGCCAGCAGCCCTCAGGAGGCCACCTACGAGCAGTACTTC.